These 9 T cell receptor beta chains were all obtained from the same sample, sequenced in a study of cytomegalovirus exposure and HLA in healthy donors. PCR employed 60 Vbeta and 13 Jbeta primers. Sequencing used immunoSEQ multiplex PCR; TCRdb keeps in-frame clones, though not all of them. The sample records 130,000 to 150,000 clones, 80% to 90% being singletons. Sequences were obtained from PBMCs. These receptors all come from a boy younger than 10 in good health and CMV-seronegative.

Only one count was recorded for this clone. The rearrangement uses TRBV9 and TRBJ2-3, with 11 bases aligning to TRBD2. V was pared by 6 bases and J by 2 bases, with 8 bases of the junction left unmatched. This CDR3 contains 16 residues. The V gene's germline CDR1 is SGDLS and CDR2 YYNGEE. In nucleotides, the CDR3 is TGTGCCAGCACCCTAGCGGGGGGTTTACACACAGATACGCAGTATTTT. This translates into CASTLAGGLHTDTQYF.

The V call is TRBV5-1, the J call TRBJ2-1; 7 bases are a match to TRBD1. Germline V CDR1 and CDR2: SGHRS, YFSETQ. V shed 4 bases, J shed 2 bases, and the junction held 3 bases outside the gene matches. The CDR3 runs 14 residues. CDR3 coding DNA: TGCGCCAGCAGCGGGCAGGGGGCCTACAATGAGCAGTTCTTC. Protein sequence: CASSGQGAYNEQFF.

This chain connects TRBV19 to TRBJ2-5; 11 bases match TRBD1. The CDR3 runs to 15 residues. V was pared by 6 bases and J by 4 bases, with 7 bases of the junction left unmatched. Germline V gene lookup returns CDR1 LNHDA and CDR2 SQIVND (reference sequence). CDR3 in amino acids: CASSSGQGAVETQYF. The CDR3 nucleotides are TGTGCCAGTAGCTCCGGACAGGGGGCTGTAGAGACCCAGTACTTC.

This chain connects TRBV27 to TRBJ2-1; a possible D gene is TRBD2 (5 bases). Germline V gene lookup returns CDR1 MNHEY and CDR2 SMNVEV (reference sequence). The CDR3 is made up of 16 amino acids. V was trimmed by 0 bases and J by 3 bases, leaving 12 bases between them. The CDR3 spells CASSLSRTGIYNEQFF. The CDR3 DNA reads TGTGCCAGCAGTTTATCGCGGACTGGAATCTACAATGAGCAGTTCTTC.

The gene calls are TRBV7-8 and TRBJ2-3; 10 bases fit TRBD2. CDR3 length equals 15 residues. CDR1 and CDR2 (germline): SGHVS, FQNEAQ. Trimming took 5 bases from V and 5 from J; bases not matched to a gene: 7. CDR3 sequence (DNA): TGTGCCAGCAGCGTTAGCGGGAGGTCGGGAGATACGCAGTATTTT. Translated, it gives CASSVSGRSGDTQYF.

CDR3 amino acids: CATSIGLQVDEQFF. The CDR3 nucleotides are TGTGCCACCAGCATTGGACTACAGGTCGATGAGCAGTTCTTC. The chain recombines TRBV15 with TRBJ2-1, with a tentative D call TRBD2 (6 bases). The CDR3 loop spans 14 amino acids. Germline CDR1 is LNHNV and CDR2 is YYDKDF (reference sequence). Trimming shortened V by 4 bases and J by 8 bases, and 15 bases separated the two germline ends. Variable domain in full (rest from reference TRBV15 and TRBJ2-1): DAMVIQNPRYQVTQFGKPVTLSCSQTLNHNVMYWYQQKSSQAPKLLFHYYDKDFNNEADTPDNFQSRRPNTSFCFLDIRSPGLGDTAMYLCATSIGLQVDEQFFGPGTRLTVL.

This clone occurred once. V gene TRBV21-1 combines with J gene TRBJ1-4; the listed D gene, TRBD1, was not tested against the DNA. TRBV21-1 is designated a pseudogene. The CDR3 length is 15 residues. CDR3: CASSQHQGGYEKLFF. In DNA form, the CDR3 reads TGTGCCAGCAGCCAACATCAGGGCGGCTATGAAAAACTGTTTTTT.

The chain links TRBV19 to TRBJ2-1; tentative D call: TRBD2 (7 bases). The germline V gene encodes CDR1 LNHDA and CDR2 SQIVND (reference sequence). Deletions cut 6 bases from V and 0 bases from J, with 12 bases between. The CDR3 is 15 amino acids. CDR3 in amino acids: CASRSGGSSYNEQFF. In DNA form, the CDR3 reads TGTGCCAGTAGGTCGGGGGGCAGCTCCTACAATGAGCAGTTCTTC.

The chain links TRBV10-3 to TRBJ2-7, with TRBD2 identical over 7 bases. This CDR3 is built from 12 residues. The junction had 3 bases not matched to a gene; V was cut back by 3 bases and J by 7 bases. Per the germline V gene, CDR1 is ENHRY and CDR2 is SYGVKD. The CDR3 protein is CAISDVREEQYF. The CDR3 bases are TGTGCCATCAGTGACGTGCGGGAGGAGCAGTACTTC.